The 20 T cell receptor beta chains below come from one sample, sequenced in a study of response to subunit inactivated influenza vaccine. MiXCR, applied by TCRdb to the RT-PCR reads, yields one record per CDR3 protein. Counted here are 300,000 to 350,000 distinct CDR3 sequences, approximately 20% occurring once; the ten biggest clones make up 9% to 12%. Sequenced here: PBMCs from blood, sampled less than 22 months after vaccination. The receptors come from a man aged 50 to 75 who received an inactivated influenza vaccine.

The V call is TRBV7-9, the J call TRBJ1-1; TRBD1 matches 8 bases. Germline CDR1 and CDR2: SEHNR and FQNEAQ (reference sequence). Trimming at V came to 3 bases and at J to 7 bases, leaving 4 bases not matched to a gene. The CDR3 extends over 13 amino acids. For the CDR3, the DNA is TGTGCCAGCAGCTTGACAGGGGTTCGTGAAGCTTTCTTT. It translates to CASSLTGVREAFF.

The chain links TRBV5-1 to TRBJ2-7; maybe TRBD2 (6 bases). Germline values: CDR1 SGHRS, CDR2 YFSETQ. The V end was cut by 8 bases, the J end by 2 bases, with 14 bases between. The CDR3 is 13 residues long. The CDR3 nucleotides read TGCGCCAGTTGGAGGGTTGGCACCTACGAGCAGTACTTC. This sequence encodes CASWRVGTYEQYF.

The chain employs TRBV18 and TRBJ1-2; D perhaps matches TRBD1 (6 bases). V lost 2 bases, J lost 7 bases, and 14 bases lay in between. CDR1 is KGHSH, CDR2 LQKENI, per germline. The CDR3 is 14 residues long. The CDR3 sequence is CASSPSARGSGYTF. In nucleotides, the CDR3 is TGTGCCAGCTCACCATCTGCCAGGGGTTCTGGCTACACCTTC. Variable domain in full (rest from reference TRBV18 and TRBJ1-2): NAGVMQNPRHLVRRRGQEARLRCSPMKGHSHVYWYRQLPEEGLKFMVYLQKENIIDESGMPKERFSAEFPKEGPSILRIQQVVRGDSAAYFCASSPSARGSGYTFGSGTRLTVV.

The genes are TRBV7-2 and TRBJ2-1; 9 positions agree with TRBD2. CDR1 is SGHTA, CDR2 FQGNSA, per germline. V lost 4 bases and J lost 15; bases outside the gene matches: 10. The CDR3 has 13 residues. The CDR3 spells CASSSSLAGSWFF. The CDR3 DNA reads TGTGCCAGCAGCTCCTCGCTAGCGGGGTCATGGTTCTTC.

The genes are TRBV20-1 and TRBJ2-5, with TRBD1 matching 8 bases. Looked up from germline, CDR1 is DFQATT and CDR2 is SNEGSKA (reference sequence). J was trimmed by 2 bases and V by 5 bases; bases with no gene match: 4. The CDR3 contains 13 residues. CDR3 nucleotide sequence: TGCAGTGCTCTAGGACAGGGACAAGAGACCCAGTACTTC. This translates into CSALGQGQETQYF.

The rearrangement uses TRBV29-1 and TRBJ1-2; TRBD1 matches 11 bases. The V gene's germline CDR1 is SQVTM and CDR2 ANQGSEA. CDR3 length: 13 amino acids. The V and J ends lost 7 bases and 7 bases, in that order; junction bases with no gene match: 8. The CDR3 here is CSANGQGARGYTF. CDR3 DNA: TGCAGCGCCAACGGACAGGGGGCGCGTGGCTACACCTTC.

V usage is TRBV29-1 and J usage is TRBJ2-5, with D hard to call. V was pared by 8 bases and J by 5 bases, with 18 bases between. The germline gives CDR1 SQVTM, CDR2 ANQGSEA. CDR3 length: 13 amino acids. CDR3 in DNA: TGCAGCATTCGACCAGGCCAACTGGAGACCCAGTACTTC. This sequence encodes CSIRPGQLETQYF.

A few counts support this clonotype. V is TRBV29-1 and J is TRBJ2-3, with 10 bases identical to TRBD2. J gave up 6 bases and V 5 bases, and 8 bases lay outside the gene matches. This CDR3 is built from 14 residues. Germline CDR1 reads SQVTM; CDR2 reads ANQGSEA. CDR3 coding DNA: TGCAGCGTTCAGACTAGCGGGCGGACGGATACGCAGTATTTT. It yields the protein CSVQTSGRTDTQYF.

This clonotype was seen more than once but under ten times. The rearrangement uses TRBV10-3 and TRBJ1-2; D is possibly TRBD1 (5 bases). The CDR3 runs to 18 residues. With 3 bases removed from V and 4 bases from J, the gap between germline ends came to 24 bases. CDR1 is ENHRY, CDR2 SYGVKD, per germline. DNA for the CDR3: TGTGCCATCAGTGACCAAGTGGGGCCGGGACTATCCTCCTATGGCTACACCTTC. Translated, it gives CAISDQVGPGLSSYGYTF.

This clonotype was counted only a few times. The gene calls are TRBV4-1 and TRBJ1-4; D is possibly TRBD1 (6 bases). Germline lookup yields CDR1 MGHRA and CDR2 YSYEKL. V shed 1 base and J shed 5 bases, with 14 bases lying between them. This CDR3 contains 16 residues. CDR3 in amino acids: CASSQGWTVLNEKLFF. CDR3 DNA sequence: TGCGCCAGCAGCCAAGGCTGGACAGTACTAAATGAAAAACTGTTTTTT.

This clonotype was detected only a few times. The chain has TRBV6-1 and TRBJ1-5; tentatively, D is TRBD1 (6 bases). Germline V lookup: CDR1 MNHNS, CDR2 SASEGT. This CDR3 contains 14 residues. V lost 6 bases and J lost 9, with 18 bases in between. The CDR3 nucleotides are TGTGCCAGCAGGCACGGGACAATCGAGGGGCCCCAGCATTTT. Translated: CASRHGTIEGPQHF.

The gene calls are TRBV4-2 and TRBJ2-7; D possibly uses TRBD1 or TRBD2 (5 bases each). Germline V gene lookup returns CDR1 LGHNA and CDR2 YNFKEQ. V was shortened by 1 base and J by 3 bases, with 10 bases between the two germline ends. This CDR3 is 14 amino acids long. The CDR3: CASSQGGVGYEQYF. CDR3 nucleotide sequence: TGTGCCAGCAGCCAAGGAGGGGTAGGCTACGAGCAGTACTTC.

The V and J genes are TRBV10-3 and TRBJ1-2; D is undetermined. The CDR3 contains 11 residues. In germline, CDR1 is ENHRY, CDR2 SYGVKD. Trimming took off 4 bases at V and 7 bases at J, with 7 bases between the two ends. As DNA, the CDR3 is TGTGCCATCAGTGCAACGGGTGGCTACACCTTC. This translates into CAISATGGYTF.

Turning to this clonotype: A single base separates this from a much larger clone, so it may be a read error. The chain links TRBV2 to TRBJ1-5; D is ambiguous. Trimming cost V 5 bases and J 5 bases, with 10 bases left between them. The CDR3 is 13 residues long. Germline V gives CDR1 SNHLY, CDR2 FYNNEI. CDR3 residues: CASSQNEDQPQHF. CDR3 DNA sequence: TGTGCCAGCAGTCAGAACGAAGATCAGCCCCAGCATTTT. Full variable domain (remainder filled in from reference TRBV2 and TRBJ1-5): EPEVTQTPSHQVTQMGQEVILRCVPISNHLYFYWYRQILGQKVEFLVSFYNNEISEKSEIFDDQFSVERPDGSNFTLKIRSTKLEDSAMYFCASSQNEDQPQHFGDGTRLSIL.

The sample holds a few counts of this clonotype. The genes are TRBV20-1 and TRBJ1-1, with TRBD1 matching 9 bases. Trimming took 5 bases from V and 5 from J; bases not matched to a gene: 6. CDR1 is DFQATT, CDR2 SNEGSKA, per germline (reference sequence). The CDR3 totals 13 residues. For the CDR3, the DNA is TGCAGTGCTGTACAGGGGGCAAGGACTGAAGCTTTCTTT. It encodes CSAVQGARTEAFF.

The chain employs TRBV7-2 and TRBJ2-1, with 8 bases lining up with TRBD1. CDR1 is SGHTA, CDR2 FQGNSA, per germline. J lost 3 bases, V lost 5 bases, and 6 bases had no gene match. CDR3 length: 15 amino acids. In nucleotides, the CDR3 is TGTGCCAGCAGCCCACGGACAGGGAACTACAATGAGCAGTTCTTC. It codes for CASSPRTGNYNEQFF.

This clonotype was recorded many times. The V and J genes are TRBV18 and TRBJ1-2; D unresolved. CDR1 is KGHSH, CDR2 LQKENI, per germline. V lost 3 bases and J 0 bases, leaving 14 bases between the germline ends. This CDR3 has 16 residues. CDR3 sequence reads: CASSPTGPQTNYGYTF. The CDR3 nucleotides are TGTGCCAGCTCACCCACCGGGCCGCAGACTAACTATGGCTACACCTTC.

This clonotype occurred a few times. This chain links TRBV18 with TRBJ2-5; D not certain. CDR3 length: 15 residues. Germline lookup yields CDR1 KGHSH and CDR2 LQKENI. Trimming removed 3 bases from V and 2 bases from J, with 13 bases in between. CDR3 nucleotide sequence: TGTGCCAGCTCACCGCTGCCCCGGAATCAAGAGACCCAGTACTTC. Translating it yields CASSPLPRNQETQYF.

At least ten counts were recorded for this clonotype. The chain uses TRBV6-2 or TRBV6-3 and TRBJ1-1; D might be TRBD1 (5 bases). V was trimmed by 2 bases and J by 4 bases, leaving 17 bases between them. The CDR3 length is 16 residues. CDR1 is MNHEY and CDR2 is SVGEGT in the germline V gene. The CDR3 DNA reads as TGTGCCAGCAGTTACCCCCCTGGGGGGTCGTTCACTGAAGCTTTCTTT. This translates into CASSYPPGGSFTEAFF.

This clonotype has more than one count but fewer than ten. CDR3 residues: CASSTGGATTQYF. CDR3 nucleotide sequence: TGTGCCAGCAGTACAGGGGGCGCGACGACCCAGTACTTC. The V and J genes are TRBV6-6 and TRBJ2-5; 9 bases are shared with TRBD1. Trimming removed 5 bases from V and 7 bases from J; junction bases left unmatched: 5. Germline V lookup: CDR1 MNHNY, CDR2 SVGAGI (reference sequence). This CDR3 has 13 residues.